Below are 15 T cell receptor beta chains sequenced from a single sample in a study of blood T cell repertoires in COVID-19. Sequencing used immunoSEQ multiplex PCR; TCRdb keeps in-frame clones, though not all of them. The data show about 350,000 clones, with over 75% seen just once and about 3% held by the top ten. The sample was PBMCs or T cells enriched from blood (not recorded which). The receptors were gathered from a woman in her 30s who had recovered from COVID-19.

This sequence joins TRBV21-1 and TRBJ1-6; the table's D call TRBD1 went unverified against the DNA. TRBV21-1 is listed as a pseudogene. CDR3 length equals 15 residues. The CDR3 DNA is TGTGCCAGCAGCAAAGGGAGCAGGGTAAATTCACCCCTCCACTTT. Its translation: CASSKGSRVNSPLHF.

The V call is TRBV5-4, the J call TRBJ2-1; 10 nucleotides match TRBD2. From germline, CDR1 is SGHNT and CDR2 YYREEE (reference sequence). This CDR3 is built from 16 residues. The junction had 5 bases not matched to a gene; V was cut back by 0 bases and J by 5 bases. The CDR3 is CASSLGGLAGDNEQFF. The DNA of the CDR3 is TGTGCCAGCAGCTTGGGGGGCCTAGCGGGGGACAATGAGCAGTTCTTC.

The chain links TRBV23-1 to TRBJ2-7; no firm D call. TRBV23-1 is marked as an open reading frame, function uncertain. The CDR3 has 13 amino acids. Trimming cost V 4 bases and J 2 bases, with 9 bases left between them. The CDR3, as DNA: TGCGCCAGCAGTCCCGTAAACACCTACGAGCAGTACTTC. Encoded protein: CASSPVNTYEQYF.

CDR3 DNA sequence: TGTGCCAGCAGCACGGACAGCTACAATGAGCAGTTCTTC. This codes for CASSTDSYNEQFF. The chain employs TRBV5-6 and TRBJ2-1, with a possible D match to TRBD1 (6 bases). The V end lost 4 bases, the J end lost 3 bases, and 8 bases lay between the germline ends. CDR1 is SGHDT and CDR2 is YYEEEE in the germline V gene. The CDR3 sequence is 13 residues long.

The V and J genes are TRBV5-8 and TRBJ2-7; tentative D call: TRBD2 (5 bases). V was trimmed by 4 bases and J by 11 bases, leaving 16 bases between them. CDR1 is SGHTS, CDR2 YDEGEE, per germline. The CDR3 contains 12 residues. CDR3 nucleotide sequence: TGTGCCAGCAGCATCGGTGCAATGGAGGAGTACTTC. Encoded protein: CASSIGAMEEYF.

This clone is a singleton in its sample. Other DNA sequences in this sample translate to the same CDR3. The chain recombines TRBV19 with TRBJ2-7, with 7 bases matching TRBD1. Germline CDR1 reads LNHDA; CDR2 reads SQIVND (reference sequence). Trimming took 5 bases from V and 1 from J; bases not matched to a gene: 5. The CDR3 length is 14 residues. CDR3 DNA sequence: TGTGCCAGTAGTGCCGGGACAGCATCCTACGAGCAGTACTTC. Amino acid sequence: CASSAGTASYEQYF.

The J gene is TRBJ1-2, the V gene TRBV6-5; D not certain. The CDR3 runs to 16 residues. Germline assignment: CDR1 MNHEY and CDR2 SVGAGI. Trimming removed 0 bases from V and 7 bases from J, with 18 bases in between. The CDR3 sequence is CASSYSAGPYGGGYTF. CDR3 nucleotides: TGTGCCAGCAGTTACTCCGCGGGCCCCTATGGTGGTGGCTACACCTTC.

This clone was seen more than once but under ten times. J is TRBJ2-3 and V is TRBV3-1 (or the pseudogene TRBV3-2); TRBD2 is a possible D gene (5 bases). V was trimmed by 2 bases and J by 4 bases, leaving 7 bases between them. CDR1 is LGHDT, CDR2 YNNKEL, per germline (reference sequence). The CDR3 extends over 13 amino acids. Written as DNA, the CDR3 is TGTGCCAGCAGCCAATCCGGGGCAGATACGCAGTATTTT. As protein: CASSQSGADTQYF.

The chain couples TRBV27 to TRBJ2-3, with TRBD2 identical over 13 bases. V dropped 6 bases and J dropped 5; count of bases not matched to a gene: 17. The CDR3 has 19 residues. Germline lookup yields CDR1 MNHEY and CDR2 SMNVEV (reference sequence). The DNA of the CDR3 is TGTGCCAGCAGGCCCACTAGCGGGGGGGCAACAATACTGAGAGATACGCAGTATTTT. Amino acids: CASRPTSGGATILRDTQYF.

This chain links TRBV7-8 with TRBJ2-2; perhaps TRBD1 as D (5 bases). This CDR3 contains 16 residues. With 2 bases removed from V and 6 bases from J, the gap between germline ends came to 16 bases. Germline V CDR1 and CDR2: SGHVS, FQNEAQ. CDR3: CASSLLRQGVAGELFF. CDR3 DNA sequence: TGTGCCAGCAGCTTACTTCGGCAGGGTGTCGCCGGGGAGCTGTTTTTT.

The V call is TRBV4-1, the J call TRBJ1-2; the D gene is possibly TRBD1 (6 bases). Deletions cut 5 bases from V and 3 bases from J, with 19 bases between. Looked up from germline, CDR1 is MGHRA and CDR2 is YSYEKL. This CDR3 is 16 amino acids long. Here the CDR3 DNA reads TGCGCCAGCAGCACTCCCCAACCACAGGGAGACTATGGCTACACCTTC. Protein: CASSTPQPQGDYGYTF.

This chain joins TRBV28 and TRBJ1-3; 7 nucleotides agree with TRBD1. Losses at the gene ends were 5 bases for V and 4 bases for J; bases not matched to a gene: 5. Per the germline V gene, CDR1 is MDHEN and CDR2 is SYDVKM. CDR3 length: 14 amino acids. The CDR3, as DNA: TGTGCCAGCAGTCAAGACAGGGCAGGAAACACCATATATTTT. Protein: CASSQDRAGNTIYF.

V and J are TRBV27 and TRBJ2-1; the match to TRBD1 covers 9 bases. CDR3 length equals 15 residues. The trim removed 6 bases at V and 4 bases at J, leaving 7 bases unmatched. The germline V gene has CDR1 MNHEY and CDR2 SMNVEV (reference sequence). The CDR3 DNA reads as TGTGCCAGCAGCCCGGGACAGGGCACGTACAATGAGCAGTTCTTC. Its translation is CASSPGQGTYNEQFF.

The chain carries TRBV14 and TRBJ1-6; TRBD1 matches at 7 bases. CDR3 length: 16 residues. With 1 base clipped from V and 5 bases from J, the junction kept 5 bases outside the gene matches. Germline lookup yields CDR1 SGHDN and CDR2 FVKESK. CDR3 loop: CASSQGFQGDNSPLHF. CDR3 sequence (DNA): TGTGCCAGCAGCCAAGGATTTCAGGGGGATAATTCACCCCTCCACTTT.

The chain links TRBV9 to TRBJ1-4, with TRBD1 matching over 9 bases. Germline CDR1 is SGDLS and CDR2 is YYNGEE. CDR3 length: 15 amino acids. With V trimmed by 4 bases and J by 5 bases, 6 bases remained unmatched. CDR3 bases: TGTGCCAGCAGCCTGTGGACAGGGGAGAATGAAAAACTGTTTTTT. As protein: CASSLWTGENEKLFF.